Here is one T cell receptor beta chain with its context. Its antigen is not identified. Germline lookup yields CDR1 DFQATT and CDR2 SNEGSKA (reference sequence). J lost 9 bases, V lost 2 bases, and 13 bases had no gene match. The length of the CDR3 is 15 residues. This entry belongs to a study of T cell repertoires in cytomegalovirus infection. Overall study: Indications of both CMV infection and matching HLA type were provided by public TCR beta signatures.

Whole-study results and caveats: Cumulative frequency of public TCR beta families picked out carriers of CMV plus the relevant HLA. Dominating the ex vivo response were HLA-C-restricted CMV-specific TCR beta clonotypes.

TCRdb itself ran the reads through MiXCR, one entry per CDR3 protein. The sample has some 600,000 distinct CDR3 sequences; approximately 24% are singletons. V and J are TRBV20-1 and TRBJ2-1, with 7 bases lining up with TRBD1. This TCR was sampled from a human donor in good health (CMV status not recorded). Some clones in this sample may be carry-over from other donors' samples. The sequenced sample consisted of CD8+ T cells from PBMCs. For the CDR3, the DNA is TGCAGTGCTAGAAATTGGGGGACAGTGCCCGTTGAGCAGTTCTTC. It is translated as CSARNWGTVPVEQFF.